A selection of T cell receptor beta chains follows, all from one sample in a study of blood T cell repertoires in COVID-19. Assay: immunoSEQ multiplex PCR; the TCRdb copy retains only in-frame clones and omits some. The sample has over 150,000 clones; 80% to 90% are singletons. The sample taken for sequencing was peripheral blood. The receptors shown here come from a man aged 45 to 65 with active or convalescent COVID-19. Both conserved end residues are part of each CDR3. D genes are given only for firm matches. Not all rows give a size; the values are once, few, many and, for expanded clones, a class.

TRBV4-2,NA,TRBJ1-3,NA,TGTGCCAGCAGCCAAGAGGACAGATCTGGAAACACCATATATTTT,CASSQEDRSGNTIYF
TRBV7-2,NA,TRBJ2-5,TRBD2,TGTGCCAGCAGCTCCGGACTAGCGGTGGAGACCCAGTACTTC,CASSSGLAVETQYF
TRBV7-9,NA,TRBJ1-3,TRBD1,TGTGCCAGCAGCTTGCGGACAGGGGGCCAGGCGGACACCATATATTTT,CASSLRTGGQADTIYF
TRBV6-1,NA,TRBJ2-7,NA,TGTGCCAGCAGTGAAGGTCCGGGGGAGGCCGAGCAGTACTTC,CASSEGPGEAEQYF
TRBV27,NA,TRBJ1-5,NA,TGTGCCAGCAGTCCCCGACAATATGGTGAGCCCCAGCATTTT,CASSPRQYGEPQHF
TRBV24-1,NA,TRBJ2-2,TRBD1,TGTGCCACCAGTGACCCGGGACAGGCGAACACCGGGGAGCTGTTTTTT,CATSDPGQANTGELFF
TRBV28,NA,TRBJ2-7,NA,TGTGCCAGCAAATTACAGAACTACGAGCAGTACTTC,CASKLQNYEQYF
TRBV5-1,once,TRBJ2-7,TRBD1,TGCGCCAGCAGCTTGAAGGGGACAGGGGCCCTCAACGAGCAGTACTTC,CASSLKGTGALNEQYF
TRBV28,NA,TRBJ1-6,TRBD1,TGTGCCAGCAGTCGGGACAGGGGTCATTCACCCCTCCACTTT,CASSRDRGHSPLHF
TRBV14,NA,TRBJ2-1,NA,TGTGCCAGCAGCTCCCTACGCAATGAGCAGTTCTTC,CASSSLRNEQFF
TRBV25-1,NA,TRBJ1-1,NA,TGTGCCAGCAGTGAGGGGGGAGTGAGTGAAGCTTTCTTT,CASSEGGVSEAFF
TRBV11-3,once,TRBJ2-7,NA,TGTGCCAGCAGCCAGGGCCCGCAGGGCTACGAGCAGTACTTC,CASSQGPQGYEQYF
TRBV27,NA,TRBJ2-4,NA,TGTGCCAGCAGTCCCTATGCGGGACAGTTTAGGGACATTCAGTACTTC,CASSPYAGQFRDIQYF
TRBV19,NA,TRBJ1-1,TRBD1,TGTGCCAGTAGTCAGGAGACAGGGTTACGTTCCACTGAAGCTTTCTTT,CASSQETGLRSTEAFF
TRBV7-2,NA,TRBJ2-2,NA,TGTGCCAGCAGCTTAGTCAGGTTGGAACAGGGCAACACCGGGGAGCTGTTTTTT,CASSLVRLEQGNTGELFF
TRBV11-2,NA,TRBJ2-1,TRBD2,TGTGCCAGCAGCTTAGTGGCGGGGGGGGCCTACGGGGAGCAGTTCTTC,CASSLVAGGAYGEQFF
TRBV7-9,few,TRBJ1-2,TRBD1,TGTGCCAGCCAACAGGGGAATGGCTACACCTTC,CASQQGNGYTF
TRBV7-2,few,TRBJ1-2,TRBD1,TGTGCCAGCAGCTTAGGGGGTGGACAGGGGGACTATGGCTACACCTTC,CASSLGGGQGDYGYTF
TRBV3-1/TRBV3-2,NA,TRBJ2-1,TRBD2,TGTGCCAGCAGCCGAGGGACTAGCGGGGAGGGTTGGCATGAGCAGTTCTTC,CASSRGTSGEGWHEQFF
TRBV6-5,NA,TRBJ1-1,NA,TGTGCCAGCAGCCCAACAACGGGGACTGAAGCTTTCTTT,CASSPTTGTEAFF
TRBV5-6,NA,TRBJ2-7,NA,TGTGCCAGCAGCTATCTAACTTACGAGCAGTACTTC,CASSYLTYEQYF
TRBV5-1,NA,TRBJ1-2,NA,TGCGCCAGCAGTCGAACCTTCGACACGATAAACTATGGCTACACCTTC,CASSRTFDTINYGYTF
TRBV7-2,NA,TRBJ2-7,TRBD2,TGTGCCAGCAGCCCCCAGACAGCGGGGGGTTCCTACGAGCAGTACTTC,CASSPQTAGGSYEQYF
TRBV5-1,once,TRBJ2-1,TRBD1,TGCGCCAGCAGCTCGACAGGGGGCGGGAATGAGCAGTTCTTC,CASSSTGGGNEQFF
TRBV7-2,NA,TRBJ1-4,NA,TGTGCCAGCAGCTTAGTCAGGGCTAGGGGTGAAAAACTGTTTTTT,CASSLVRARGEKLFF
TRBV10-1,NA,TRBJ1-5,NA,TGCGCCAGCAGATCCGCAGCAGCAATGACAGATAGCAATCAGCCCCAGCATTTT,CASRSAAAMTDSNQPQHF
TRBV5-1,few,TRBJ2-5,TRBD2,TGCGCCAGCAGTTACACTCCCATTTCGGGAGGGGAGACCCAGTACTTC,CASSYTPISGGETQYF
TRBV19,NA,TRBJ1-5,NA,TGTGCCAGTAGTACGGTGGGGGCACTTAGAGGCCCCCAGCCCCAGCATTTT,CASSTVGALRGPQPQHF